This TCR beta chain was identified during a study of OX40 agonist ivuxolimab in advanced cancers. Notes on the research overall: The costimulatory receptor OX40 (CD134) was targeted by ivuxolimab, a fully human IgG2 agonistic monoclonal antibody. Prior anti-PD-1, anti-PD-L1 or anti-CTLA-4 therapy was permitted, and approximately 40% of dose-escalation patients had received checkpoint inhibitors. Peripheral TCRbeta sequencing was intended to test whether TCR sequence diversity was altered and clonal T-cell expansion was caused by ivuxolimab. The monotherapy dose-escalation portion (N ≈ 50 patients) of the phase I ivuxolimab trial is reported in the paper. Intravenous ivuxolimab was administered to patients every 2 weeks at six dose levels: 0.01, 0.1, 0.3, 1.5, 3 and 10 mg/kg. Partial responses were achieved by three dose-escalation patients, of whom one had hepatocellular carcinoma and two had cutaneous melanoma. A male proportion of roughly 80% and a mean age of approximately 61 years, ranging from roughly 23 to 79, were recorded for the dose-escalation cohort. Among the roughly 50 dose-escalation patients, approximately 20 had hepatocellular carcinoma, about 15 melanoma, 9 renal cell carcinoma and 9 head and neck cancer. Paper-wide results and their limitations: At doses of 0.1 to 3.0 mg/kg, clonal expansion of both CD4+ and CD8+ T cells in blood was seen between baseline and week 6. Low levels of normalized T-cell clonal expansion were also shown by some nonresponding patients. In partial responders in the 0.1-3.0 mg/kg groups, normalized peripheral clonal expansion was found to be among the lowest, especially among CD8+ T cells. The antigen specificity of the clonally expanded peripheral T cells was not determined. After ivuxolimab, more expanded clones were found on average in CD8+ T cells than in CD4+ T cells.

For sequencing of the TCRbeta CDR3 region, genomic DNA was extracted from the sorted cells. TCRbeta CDR3 regions were sequenced using the immunoSEQ Assay. Imported from immuneACCESS, the table was reduced by TCRdb to in-frame sequences with V and J called. These copies leave out some clones; in studies compared against another copy, an unresolved V gene accounts for under half, and the cause of the remainder is not known. The sample contains some 100,000 clones, roughly nine tenths of them found a single time. The ten biggest clones cover about 0.29% of the sample. The trial excluded patients who had a history of autoimmune disease or were on systemic immunosuppression. In every dose cohort, peripheral blood was drawn for TCR sequencing at baseline, cycle 4 day 1, and cycle 7 day 1. The samples were drawn from a first-in-human, open-label, multicenter phase I dose-escalation trial of ivuxolimab. Adults with locally advanced or metastatic melanoma, renal cell carcinoma, hepatocellular carcinoma or head and neck squamous cell carcinoma were enrolled in the trial. Before TCR sequencing, CD4+ T cells and CD8+ T cells from peripheral blood were sorted into separate populations.

Concerning this clone: No cognate antigen has been identified for it. No clone much larger than this one lies a single base away; base qualities are absent.

Looking up the germline V gene (reference sequence) yields CDR1 MNHNY and CDR2 SVGAGI. From the cysteine up to the phenylalanine, the CDR3 has a length of 15 residues. The sequence is cut down to CDR3 DNA, 45 bases in frame from base 1. Trimming at the junction amounts to 5 bases on V and 1 base on J, and the germline ends lie 13 bases apart. The clonotype was recovered from an adult with an advanced solid tumor such as melanoma, head and neck, liver or kidney cancer. This sequence uses TRBV6-6 and TRBJ2-3; perhaps TRBD1 is the D gene, with 5 bases matching. Here the sequenced sample was CD4+ or CD8+ T cells sorted from blood, taken in a trial of the OX40 agonist ivuxolimab. The DNA is as follows: TGTGCCAGCAGTATCCAGGGTTTAGGCACAGATACGCAGTATTTT. It codes for CASSIQGLGTDTQYF.